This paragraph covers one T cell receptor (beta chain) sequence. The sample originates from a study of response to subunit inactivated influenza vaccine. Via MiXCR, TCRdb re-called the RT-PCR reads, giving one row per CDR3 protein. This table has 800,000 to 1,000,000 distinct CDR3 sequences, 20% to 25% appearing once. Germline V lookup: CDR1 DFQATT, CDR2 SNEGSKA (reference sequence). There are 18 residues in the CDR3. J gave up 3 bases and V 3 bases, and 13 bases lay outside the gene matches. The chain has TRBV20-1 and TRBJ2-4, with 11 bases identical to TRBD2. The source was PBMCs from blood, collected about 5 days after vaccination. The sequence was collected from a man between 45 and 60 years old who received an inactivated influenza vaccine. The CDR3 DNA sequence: TGCAGTGCTAGGGTCTGGATAGCGGGAGGGCCGGACAAAAACATTCAGTACTTC. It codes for CSARVWIAGGPDKNIQYF.